This T cell receptor (beta chain) was documented in a study of T cells in Graves' hyperthyroidism and ophthalmopathy. Amplification of TCR beta CDR3 regions used RNA as the template. The TCR CDR3 was amplified in a first-round RT-PCR using the HTBI primer set. MiXCR, applied by TCRdb to the multiplex PCR reads, yields one record per CDR3 protein. This table holds approximately 690,000 distinct CDR3 sequences, around 20% found once. Whole-study findings and limits: Expanded thyroid clonotypes (above 0.001) were mostly also found in blood.

This clonotype was seen ten or more times. Its antigen is unidentified. CDR1 and CDR2 from the germline V gene are MDHEN and SYDVKM. Trimming cost V 3 bases and J 1 base, with 11 bases left between them. The CDR3 totals 15 residues. This receptor was taken from a man aged 25-40 years with Graves' ophthalmopathy. This chain links TRBV28 with TRBJ2-3; D may be TRBD2 (5 bases). Sequenced input: blood. The CDR3 loop reads CASSFRGEGTDTQYF. CDR3 DNA sequence: TGTGCCAGCAGTTTCCGGGGAGAGGGCACAGATACGCAGTATTTT.